This TCR beta chain was captured in a study of shared clonotypes between healthy human individuals. Only a few counts were recorded for this clone. The CDR3 contains 13 residues. The germline gives CDR1 GTSNPN, CDR2 SVGIG (reference sequence). V dropped 3 bases and J dropped 7; count of bases not matched to a gene: 3. Generated by immunoSEQ multiplex PCR, the TCRdb table keeps only in-frame clones and is missing some. The repertoire has hundreds of thousands of clones, around three quarters of them found once; the top ten carry around 1.7%. Sequences were obtained from memory CD4+ T cells sorted from blood. Subset of the sample: CD45RA-negative fraction. V usage is TRBV30 and J usage is TRBJ2-7; 13 positions agree with TRBD2. This sequence originates from a woman in her twenties or thirties in good health. CDR3: CAWRTGLAGEQYF. CDR3 DNA sequence: TGTGCCTGGAGGACGGGACTAGCGGGAGAGCAGTACTTC.